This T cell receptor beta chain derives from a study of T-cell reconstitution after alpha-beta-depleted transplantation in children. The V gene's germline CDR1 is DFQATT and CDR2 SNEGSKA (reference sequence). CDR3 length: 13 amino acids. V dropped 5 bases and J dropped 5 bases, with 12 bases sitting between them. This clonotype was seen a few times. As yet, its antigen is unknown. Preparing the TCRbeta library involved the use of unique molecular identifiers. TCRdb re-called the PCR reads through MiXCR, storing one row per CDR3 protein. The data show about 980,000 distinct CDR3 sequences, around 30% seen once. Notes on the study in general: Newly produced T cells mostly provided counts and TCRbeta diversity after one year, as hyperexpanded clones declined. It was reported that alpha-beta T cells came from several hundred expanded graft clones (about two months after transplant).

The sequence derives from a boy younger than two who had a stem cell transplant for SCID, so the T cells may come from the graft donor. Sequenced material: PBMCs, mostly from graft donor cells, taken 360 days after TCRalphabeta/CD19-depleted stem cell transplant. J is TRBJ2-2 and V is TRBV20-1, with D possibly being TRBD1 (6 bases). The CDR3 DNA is TGCAGTGCTTCCGGGACACCGACCGGGGAGCTGTTTTTT. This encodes CSASGTPTGELFF.